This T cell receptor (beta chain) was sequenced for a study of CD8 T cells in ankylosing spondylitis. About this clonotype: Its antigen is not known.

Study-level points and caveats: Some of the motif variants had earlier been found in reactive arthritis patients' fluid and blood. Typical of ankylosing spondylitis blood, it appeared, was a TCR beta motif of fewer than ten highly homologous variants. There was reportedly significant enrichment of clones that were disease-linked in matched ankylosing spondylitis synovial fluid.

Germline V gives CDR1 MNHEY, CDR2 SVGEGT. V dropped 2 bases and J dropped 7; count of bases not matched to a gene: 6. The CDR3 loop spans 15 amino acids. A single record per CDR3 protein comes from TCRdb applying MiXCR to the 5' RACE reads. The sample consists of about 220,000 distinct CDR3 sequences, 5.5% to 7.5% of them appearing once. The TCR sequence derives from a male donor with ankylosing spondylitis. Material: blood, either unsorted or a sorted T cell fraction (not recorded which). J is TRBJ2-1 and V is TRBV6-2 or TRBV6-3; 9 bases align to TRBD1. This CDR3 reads CASSYGTGWENEQFF. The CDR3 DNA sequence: TGTGCCAGCAGTTACGGGACAGGGTGGGAGAATGAGCAGTTCTTC.